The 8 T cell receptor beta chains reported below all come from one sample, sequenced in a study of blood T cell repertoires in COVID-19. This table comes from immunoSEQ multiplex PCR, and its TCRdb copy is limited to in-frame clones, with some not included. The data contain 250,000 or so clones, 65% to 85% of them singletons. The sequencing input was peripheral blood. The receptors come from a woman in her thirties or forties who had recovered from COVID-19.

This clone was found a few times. The CDR3 reads CASSRERENTEAFF. The CDR3 region has the DNA TGTGCCAGCAGCCGGGAACGGGAAAACACTGAAGCTTTCTTT. V and J are TRBV5-4 and TRBJ1-1; no clear D. The CDR3 runs 14 residues. Germline V gene data show CDR1 as SGHNT and CDR2 as YYREEE (reference sequence). The ends were cut back, 4 bases at V and 2 bases at J, with 12 bases in the middle.

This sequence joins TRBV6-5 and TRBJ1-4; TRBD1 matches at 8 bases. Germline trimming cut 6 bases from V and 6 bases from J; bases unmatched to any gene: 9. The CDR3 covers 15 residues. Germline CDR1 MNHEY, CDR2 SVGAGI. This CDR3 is CASSSQGAGDEKLFF. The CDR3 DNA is TGTGCCAGCAGCTCGCAGGGGGCTGGGGATGAAAAACTGTTTTTT.

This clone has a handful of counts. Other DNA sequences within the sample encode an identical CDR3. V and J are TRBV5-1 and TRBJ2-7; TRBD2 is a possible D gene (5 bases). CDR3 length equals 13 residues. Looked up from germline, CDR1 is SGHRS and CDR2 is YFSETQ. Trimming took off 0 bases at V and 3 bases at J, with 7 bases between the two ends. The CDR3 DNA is TGCGCCAGCAGCTTGGCCGGACTCTACGAGCAGTACTTC. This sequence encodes CASSLAGLYEQYF.

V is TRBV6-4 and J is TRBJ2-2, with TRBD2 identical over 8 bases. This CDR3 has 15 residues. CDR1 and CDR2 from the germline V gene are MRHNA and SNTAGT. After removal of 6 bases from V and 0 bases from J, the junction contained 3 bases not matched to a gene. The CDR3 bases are TGTGCCAGCAGGACGGGGGGGACGAACACCGGGGAGCTGTTTTTT. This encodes CASRTGGTNTGELFF.

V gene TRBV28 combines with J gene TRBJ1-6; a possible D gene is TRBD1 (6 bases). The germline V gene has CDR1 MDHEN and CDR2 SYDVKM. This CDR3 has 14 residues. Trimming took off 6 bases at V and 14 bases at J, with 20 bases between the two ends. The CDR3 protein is CASRQTGSYGALHF. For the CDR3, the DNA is TGTGCCAGCAGACAGACAGGCTCGTACGGGGCCCTCCACTTT.

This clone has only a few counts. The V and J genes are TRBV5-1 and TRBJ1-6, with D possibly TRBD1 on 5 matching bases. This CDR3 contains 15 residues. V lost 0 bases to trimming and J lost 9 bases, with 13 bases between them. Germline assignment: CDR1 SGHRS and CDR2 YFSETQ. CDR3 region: CASSLGQGLISPLHF. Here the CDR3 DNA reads TGCGCCAGCAGCTTGGGGCAGGGACTGATTTCACCCCTCCACTTT.

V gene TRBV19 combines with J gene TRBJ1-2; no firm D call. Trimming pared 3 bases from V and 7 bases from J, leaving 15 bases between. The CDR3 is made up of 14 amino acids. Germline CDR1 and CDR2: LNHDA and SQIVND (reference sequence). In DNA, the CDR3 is TGTGCCAGTAGTATTCTAGGCATAGCTGGTGGCTACACCTTC. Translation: CASSILGIAGGYTF.

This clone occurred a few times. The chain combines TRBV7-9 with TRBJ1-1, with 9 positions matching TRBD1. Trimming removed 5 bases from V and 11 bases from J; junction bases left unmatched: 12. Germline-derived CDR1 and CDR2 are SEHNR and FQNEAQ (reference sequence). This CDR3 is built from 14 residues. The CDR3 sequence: CASSEHRDREGAFF. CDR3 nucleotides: TGTGCCAGCAGCGAACACCGGGACAGGGAGGGGGCTTTCTTT.